Each of the 13 T cell receptor beta chains below was sequenced from the same sample in a study of B cell selection in AIRE deficiency. Conventional CD4 T cells were sorted as CD4+CD127+ cells. Profiling relied on immunoSEQ multiplex PCR, and the TCRdb table lists in-frame clones only, not all of them. The repertoire includes some 27,000 clones, 95% to 96% of them detected once, and roughly 0.23% sits in the top ten. The sample comprised CD4+CD127+ conventional T cells sorted from PBMCs. These receptors all come from a human donor in good health.

In the case of this clone: An end of the junction does not agree with germline; a read error may underlie this. The chain has TRBV7-8 and TRBJ2-3; no firm D call. The V gene's germline CDR1 is SGHVS and CDR2 FQNEAQ. This CDR3 has 13 amino acids. The CDR3 is CASSRENTDTQYF. DNA for the CDR3: TGCGCCAGCAGCAGAGAAAACACAGATACGCAGTATTTT. The entire variable domain, with the rest obtained from reference TRBV7-8 and TRBJ2-3, is as follows: GAGVSQSPRYKVAKRGQDVALRCDPISGHVSLFWYQQALGQGPEFLTYFQNEAQLDKSGLPSDRFFAERPEGSVSTLKIQRTQQEDSAVYLCASSRENTDTQYFGPGTRLTVL.

V and J are TRBV7-8 and TRBJ2-3, with 10 bases identical to TRBD2. Germline CDR1 is SGHVS and CDR2 is FQNEAQ. Trimming removed 0 bases from V and 4 bases from J; junction bases left unmatched: 4. The CDR3 is 16 amino acids. For the CDR3, the DNA is TGTGCCAGCAGCTTAGCCCTAGCGGGAGCACCAGATACGCAGTATTTT. It is translated as CASSLALAGAPDTQYF. The full variable domain, rest sourced from reference TRBV7-8 and TRBJ2-3, is GAGVSQSPRYKVAKRGQDVALRCDPISGHVSLFWYQQALGQGPEFLTYFQNEAQLDKSGLPSDRFFAERPEGSVSTLKIQRTQQEDSAVYLCASSLALAGAPDTQYFGPGTRLTVL.

The chain has TRBV18 and TRBJ1-1; D is possibly TRBD1 (6 bases). The CDR3 runs 16 residues. Trimming removed 0 bases from V and 0 bases from J, with 11 bases in between. Germline assignment: CDR1 KGHSH and CDR2 LQKENI. CDR3: CASSPPPGHLNTEAFF. The CDR3 DNA sequence: TGTGCCAGCTCACCACCTCCGGGACATTTGAACACTGAAGCTTTCTTT.

The gene calls are TRBV11-2 and TRBJ1-1; possibly TRBD1 for D (6 bases). CDR1 is SGHAT and CDR2 is FQNNGV in the germline V gene. Trimming took off 2 bases at V and 4 bases at J, with 14 bases between the two ends. This CDR3 is 15 amino acids long. CDR3 protein: CASSLLQGGGTEAFF. The CDR3 DNA is TGTGCCAGCAGCTTATTGCAAGGGGGTGGCACTGAAGCTTTCTTT.

The chain is built from TRBV15 and TRBJ2-3; TRBD2 is a possible D gene (6 bases). Germline CDR1 LNHNV, CDR2 YYDKDF (reference sequence). This CDR3 region has 17 residues. The ends were cut back, 5 bases at V and 4 bases at J, with 22 bases in the middle. The CDR3 DNA follows: TGTGCCACCAGCGCCCCCCTAGGCGGGGTTCCCTCAGATACGCAGTATTTT. As protein: CATSAPLGGVPSDTQYF.

The CDR3 reads CAISRGDATNEKLFF. The CDR3 nucleotides read TGTGCCATTTCGCGAGGGGATGCAACTAATGAAAAACTGTTTTTT. The V gene is TRBV19, the J gene TRBJ1-4, with TRBD1 as a possible D gene (5 bases). With 10 bases removed from V and 0 bases from J, the gap between germline ends came to 15 bases. The CDR3 runs to 15 residues. The germline V gene encodes CDR1 LNHDA and CDR2 SQIVND (reference sequence).

The genes are TRBV5-1 and TRBJ2-7; 8 nucleotides match TRBD1. V trimming: 4 bases; J trimming: 2 bases; junction bases outside the gene matches: 5. Germline-derived CDR1 and CDR2 are SGHRS and YFSETQ. The CDR3 length is 14 residues. Here the CDR3 DNA reads TGCGCCAGCAGCCCGGACAGGGCGCCCTACGAGCAGTACTTC. Its translation is CASSPDRAPYEQYF.

The rearrangement links TRBV18 to TRBJ2-7; 10 bases are shared with TRBD1. Germline V lookup: CDR1 KGHSH, CDR2 LQKENI. Unmatched junction bases numbered 5, after V lost 0 bases and J lost 3 bases. This CDR3 region has 16 residues. The CDR3 region has the DNA TGTGCCAGCTCACCACCCGGGACAGGGGTCCTCTACGAGCAGTACTTC. This codes for CASSPPGTGVLYEQYF.

The chain uses TRBV19 and TRBJ2-3, with 7 bases identical to TRBD1. The junction had 5 bases not matched to a gene; V was cut back by 5 bases and J by 3 bases. The germline V gene encodes CDR1 LNHDA and CDR2 SQIVND (reference sequence). The CDR3 is 14 residues long. CDR3 residues: CASSHPGGTDTQYF. As DNA, the CDR3 is TGTGCCAGTAGTCATCCAGGGGGTACAGATACGCAGTATTTT.

The chain carries TRBV6-6 and TRBJ2-7; TRBD2 might be the D (6 bases). The CDR3 consists of 13 residues. Trimming removed 6 bases from V and 3 bases from J, with 12 bases in between. CDR1 and CDR2 from the germline V gene are MNHNY and SVGAGI (reference sequence). CDR3 amino acids: CASRVSGYYEQYF. The CDR3 bases are TGTGCCAGCAGGGTTAGCGGATACTACGAGCAGTACTTC.

This chain joins TRBV6-1 and TRBJ1-3, with D tentatively TRBD1 (6 bases). The germline V and J ends were trimmed by 4 bases and 9 bases, with 10 bases remaining between them. Germline V lookup: CDR1 MNHNS, CDR2 SASEGT. The CDR3 consists of 12 residues. The CDR3 bases are TGTGCCAGCAGTGCAGGACAGAGCACCATATATTTT. It specifies CASSAGQSTIYF.

The V gene is TRBV18, the J gene TRBJ2-7; 7 positions agree with TRBD2. Germline V gene data show CDR1 as KGHSH and CDR2 as LQKENI. The CDR3 length is 15 residues. V lost 3 bases, J lost 0 bases, and 5 bases stayed unmatched. The CDR3 region is CASSPPASGSYEQYF. CDR3 nucleotide sequence: TGTGCCAGCTCACCCCCGGCTAGCGGCTCCTACGAGCAGTACTTC.

The gene calls are TRBV10-3 and TRBJ1-5; D remains ambiguous. Germline CDR1 is ENHRY and CDR2 is SYGVKD. The ends were cut back, 3 bases at V and 1 base at J, with 7 bases in the middle. This CDR3 region has 14 residues. The CDR3 is CAISDYMSNQPQHF. The CDR3 DNA sequence: TGTGCCATCAGTGATTATATGAGCAATCAGCCCCAGCATTTT.